This TCR beta chain originates from a study of blood T cells in healthy people across ages. A second PCR of roughly 7 to 11 cycles used a sample-barcoded 5' primer and a J-beta primer mix. Researchers report that each sample yielded at least 3 million CDR3-containing paired-end reads. Each CDR3 protein is one row after TCRdb ran MiXCR on the 5' RACE reads. The sample lists approximately 940,000 distinct CDR3 sequences, approximately 49% seen once, with 13% in the top ten. With regard to this clonotype: Its antigen is unknown.

Findings and caveats of the study: Researchers report that TCR beta diversity correlated strongly with naive T cell percentage. Estimates of total diversity, which came from one million sequenced T cells, were considered to be underestimates.

The CDR3 length is 13 residues. Trimming took 6 bases from V and 6 from J, leaving 11 bases between them. The gene calls are TRBV12-3 or TRBV12-4 and TRBJ2-2, with D perhaps matching TRBD2 (6 bases). Sequencing used blood. The source of this sequence is a man in his thirties or forties in good health. CDR3 sequence reads: CASSPGEAGELFF. The CDR3 region has the DNA TGTGCCAGCAGCCCGGGGGAAGCCGGGGAGCTGTTTTTT.